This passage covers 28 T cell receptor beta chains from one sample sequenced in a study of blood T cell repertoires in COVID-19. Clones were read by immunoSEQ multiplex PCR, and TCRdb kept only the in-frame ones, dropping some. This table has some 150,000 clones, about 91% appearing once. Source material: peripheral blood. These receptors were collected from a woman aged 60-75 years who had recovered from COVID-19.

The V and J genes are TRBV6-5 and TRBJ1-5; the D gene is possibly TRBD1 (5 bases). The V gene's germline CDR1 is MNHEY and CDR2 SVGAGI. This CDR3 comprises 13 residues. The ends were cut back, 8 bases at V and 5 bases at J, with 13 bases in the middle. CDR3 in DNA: TGTGCCAGCCGGCGGGGGGGTGATCAGCCCCAGCATTTT. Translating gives CASRRGGDQPQHF.

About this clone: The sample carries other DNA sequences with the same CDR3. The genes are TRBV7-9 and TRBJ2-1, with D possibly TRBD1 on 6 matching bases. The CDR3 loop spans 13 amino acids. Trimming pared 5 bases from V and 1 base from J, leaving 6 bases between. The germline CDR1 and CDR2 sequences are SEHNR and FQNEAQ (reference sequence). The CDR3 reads CASSTGSYNEQFF. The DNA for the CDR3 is TGTGCCAGCAGCACAGGGTCCTACAATGAGCAGTTCTTC.

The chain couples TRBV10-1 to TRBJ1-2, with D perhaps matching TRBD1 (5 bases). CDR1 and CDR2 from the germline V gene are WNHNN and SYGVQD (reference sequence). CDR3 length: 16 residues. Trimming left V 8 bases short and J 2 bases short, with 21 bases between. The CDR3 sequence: CASGGGVKGANYGYTF. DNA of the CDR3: TGCGCCAGCGGCGGGGGGGTAAAAGGCGCGAACTATGGCTACACCTTC.

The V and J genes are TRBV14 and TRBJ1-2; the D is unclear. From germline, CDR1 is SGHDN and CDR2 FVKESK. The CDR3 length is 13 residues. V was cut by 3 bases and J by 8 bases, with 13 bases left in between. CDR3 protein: CASSQSRSGGYTF. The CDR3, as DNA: TGTGCCAGCAGCCAGTCACGAAGCGGAGGCTACACCTTC.

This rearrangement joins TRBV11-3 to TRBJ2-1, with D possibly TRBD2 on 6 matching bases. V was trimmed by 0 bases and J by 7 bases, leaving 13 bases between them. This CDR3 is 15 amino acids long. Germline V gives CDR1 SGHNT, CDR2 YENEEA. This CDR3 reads CASSLDWRGGNEQFF. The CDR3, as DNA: TGTGCCAGCAGCTTAGATTGGAGGGGTGGGAATGAGCAGTTCTTC. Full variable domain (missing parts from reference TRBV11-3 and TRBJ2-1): EAGVVQSPRYKIIEKKQPVAFWCNPISGHNTLYWYLQNLGQGPELLIRYENEEAVDDSQLPKDRFSAERLKGVDSTLKIQPAELGDSAVYLCASSLDWRGGNEQFFGPGTRLTVL.

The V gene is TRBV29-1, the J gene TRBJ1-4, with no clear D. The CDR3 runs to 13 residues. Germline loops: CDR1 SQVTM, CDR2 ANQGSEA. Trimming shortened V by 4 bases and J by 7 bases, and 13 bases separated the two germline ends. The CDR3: CSVAQAMGEKLFF. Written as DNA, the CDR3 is TGCAGCGTTGCTCAGGCAATGGGTGAAAAACTGTTTTTT.

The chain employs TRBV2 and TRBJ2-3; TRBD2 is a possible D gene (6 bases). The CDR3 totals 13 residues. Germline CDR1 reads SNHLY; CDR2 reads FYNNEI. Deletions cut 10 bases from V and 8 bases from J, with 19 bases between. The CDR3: CATGGPGGSTQYF. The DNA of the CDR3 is TGTGCCACAGGAGGGCCCGGGGGTTCTACGCAGTATTTT.

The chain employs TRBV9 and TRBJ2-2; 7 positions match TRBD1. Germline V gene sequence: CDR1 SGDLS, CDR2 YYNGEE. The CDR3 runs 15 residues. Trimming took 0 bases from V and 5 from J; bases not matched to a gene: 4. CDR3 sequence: CASSVEGAQTGELFF. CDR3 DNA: TGTGCCAGCAGCGTAGAGGGGGCGCAAACCGGGGAGCTGTTTTTT.

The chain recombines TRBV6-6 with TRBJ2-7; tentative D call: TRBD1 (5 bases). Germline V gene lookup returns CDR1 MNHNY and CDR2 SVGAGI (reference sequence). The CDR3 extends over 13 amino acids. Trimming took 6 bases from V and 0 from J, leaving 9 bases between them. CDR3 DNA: TGTGCCAGCAGGGGGCCCCACTCCTACGAGCAGTACTTC. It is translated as CASRGPHSYEQYF.

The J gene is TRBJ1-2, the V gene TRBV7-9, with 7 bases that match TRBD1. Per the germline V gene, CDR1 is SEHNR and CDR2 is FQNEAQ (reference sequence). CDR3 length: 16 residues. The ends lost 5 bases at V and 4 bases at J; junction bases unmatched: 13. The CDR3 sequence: CASSPPQAQGGYGYTF. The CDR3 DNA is TGTGCCAGCAGCCCCCCCCAAGCCCAGGGGGGCTATGGCTACACCTTC.

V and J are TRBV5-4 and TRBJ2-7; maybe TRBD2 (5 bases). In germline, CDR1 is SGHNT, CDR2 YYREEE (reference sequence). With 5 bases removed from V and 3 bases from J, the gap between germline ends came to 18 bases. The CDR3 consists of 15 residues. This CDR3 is CASRQDLDPFYEQYF. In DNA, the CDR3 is TGTGCCAGCAGGCAGGACTTGGATCCTTTCTACGAGCAGTACTTC. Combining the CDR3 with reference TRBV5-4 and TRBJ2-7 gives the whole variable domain ETGVTQSPTHLIKTRGQQVTLRCSSQSGHNTVSWYQQALGQGPQFIFQYYREEENGRGNFPPRFSGLQFPNYSSELNVNALELDDSALYLCASRQDLDPFYEQYFGPGTRLTVT.

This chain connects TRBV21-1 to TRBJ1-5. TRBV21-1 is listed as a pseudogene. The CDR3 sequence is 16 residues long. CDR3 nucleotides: TGTGCCAGCAGCAAAGAAGGATGCGGGCCCGATCAGCCCCAGCATTTT. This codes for CASSKEGCGPDQPQHF.

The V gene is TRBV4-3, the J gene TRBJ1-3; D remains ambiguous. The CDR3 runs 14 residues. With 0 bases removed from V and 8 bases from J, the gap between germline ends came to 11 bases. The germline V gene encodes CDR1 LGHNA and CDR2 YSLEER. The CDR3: CASSQDPSDDTIYF. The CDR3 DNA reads TGCGCCAGCAGCCAAGATCCCAGCGATGACACCATATATTTT.

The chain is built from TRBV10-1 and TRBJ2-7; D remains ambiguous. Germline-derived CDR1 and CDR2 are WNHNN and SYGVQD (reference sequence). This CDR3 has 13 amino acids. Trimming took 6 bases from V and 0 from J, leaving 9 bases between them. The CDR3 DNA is TGCGCCAGCAGCTCCGTGAGCTCCTACGAGCAGTACTTC. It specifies CASSSVSSYEQYF.

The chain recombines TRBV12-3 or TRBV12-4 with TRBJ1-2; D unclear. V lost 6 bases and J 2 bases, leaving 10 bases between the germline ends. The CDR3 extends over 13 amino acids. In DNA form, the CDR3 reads TGTGCCAGCAGGGAGACGGGGAACTATGGCTACACCTTC. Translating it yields CASRETGNYGYTF.

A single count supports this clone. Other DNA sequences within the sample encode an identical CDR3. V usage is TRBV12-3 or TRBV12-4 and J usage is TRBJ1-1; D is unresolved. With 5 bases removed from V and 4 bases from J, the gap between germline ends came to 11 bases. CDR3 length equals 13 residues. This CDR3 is CASSALEGTEAFF. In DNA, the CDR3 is TGTGCCAGCAGTGCGCTAGAGGGCACTGAAGCTTTCTTT.

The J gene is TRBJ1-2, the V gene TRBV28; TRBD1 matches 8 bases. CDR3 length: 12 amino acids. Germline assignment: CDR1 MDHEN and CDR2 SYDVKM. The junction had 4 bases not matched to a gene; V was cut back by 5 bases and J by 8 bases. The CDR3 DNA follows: TGTGCCAGCAGTGAGGACAGGGTGGGCTACACCTTC. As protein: CASSEDRVGYTF.

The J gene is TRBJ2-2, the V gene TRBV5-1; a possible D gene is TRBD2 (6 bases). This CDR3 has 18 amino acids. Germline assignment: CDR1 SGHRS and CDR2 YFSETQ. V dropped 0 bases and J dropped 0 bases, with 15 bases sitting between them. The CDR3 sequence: CASSLGRGGAANTGELFF. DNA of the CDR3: TGCGCCAGCAGCTTGGGACGGGGCGGGGCCGCGAACACCGGGGAGCTGTTTTTT.

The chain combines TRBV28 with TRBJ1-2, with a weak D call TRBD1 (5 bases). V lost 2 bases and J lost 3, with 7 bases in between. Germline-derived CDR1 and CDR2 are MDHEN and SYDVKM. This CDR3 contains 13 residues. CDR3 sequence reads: CASSLTRDYGYTF. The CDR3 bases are TGTGCCAGCAGTTTAACCAGGGACTATGGCTACACCTTC.

The DNA for the CDR3 is TGTGCCAGCAGTTTTCATGACAGGGACTATGGCTACACCTTC. It codes for CASSFHDRDYGYTF. The chain has TRBV28 and TRBJ1-2; 7 positions match TRBD1. The V gene end was trimmed by 3 bases and the J gene end by 3 bases; junction bases not matched to a gene: 4. The CDR3 consists of 14 residues. Germline assignment: CDR1 MDHEN and CDR2 SYDVKM.

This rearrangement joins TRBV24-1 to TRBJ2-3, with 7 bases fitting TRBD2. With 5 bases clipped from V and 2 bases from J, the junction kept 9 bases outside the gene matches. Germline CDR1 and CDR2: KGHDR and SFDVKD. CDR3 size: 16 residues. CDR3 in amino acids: CATSGGGGSVTDTQYF. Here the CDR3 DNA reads TGTGCCACCAGTGGGGGGGGAGGTTCGGTCACAGATACGCAGTATTTT.

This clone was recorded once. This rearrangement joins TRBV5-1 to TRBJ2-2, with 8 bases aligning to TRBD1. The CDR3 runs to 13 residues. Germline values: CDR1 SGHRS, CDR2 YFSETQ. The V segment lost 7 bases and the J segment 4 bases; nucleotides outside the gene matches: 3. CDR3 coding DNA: TGCGCCAGCGGACAGGGAGCCACCGGGGAGCTGTTTTTT. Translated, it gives CASGQGATGELFF.

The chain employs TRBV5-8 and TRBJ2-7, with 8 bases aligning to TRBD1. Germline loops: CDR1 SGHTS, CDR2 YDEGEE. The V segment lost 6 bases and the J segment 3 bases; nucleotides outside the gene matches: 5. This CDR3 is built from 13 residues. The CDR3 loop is CASTRQGSYEQYF. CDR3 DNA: TGTGCCAGCACGCGACAGGGGAGCTACGAGCAGTACTTC.

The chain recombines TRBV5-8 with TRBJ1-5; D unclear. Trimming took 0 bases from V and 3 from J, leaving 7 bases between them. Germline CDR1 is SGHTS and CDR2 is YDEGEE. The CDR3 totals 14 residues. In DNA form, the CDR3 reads TGTGCCAGCAGCTTGGGAGCTGACAATCAGCCCCAGCATTTT. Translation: CASSLGADNQPQHF.

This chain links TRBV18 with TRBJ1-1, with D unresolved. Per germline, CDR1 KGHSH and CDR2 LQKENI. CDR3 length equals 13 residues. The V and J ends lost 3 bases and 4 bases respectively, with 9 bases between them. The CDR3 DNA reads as TGTGCCAGCTCACCCTCCTATGGCACTGAAGCTTTCTTT. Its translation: CASSPSYGTEAFF.

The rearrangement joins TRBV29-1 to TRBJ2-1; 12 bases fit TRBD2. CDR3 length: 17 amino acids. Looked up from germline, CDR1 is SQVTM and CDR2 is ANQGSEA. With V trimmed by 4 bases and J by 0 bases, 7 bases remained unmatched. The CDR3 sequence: CSVGGLAGWSSYNEQFF. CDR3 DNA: TGCAGCGTTGGTGGACTAGCGGGGTGGAGCTCCTACAATGAGCAGTTCTTC.

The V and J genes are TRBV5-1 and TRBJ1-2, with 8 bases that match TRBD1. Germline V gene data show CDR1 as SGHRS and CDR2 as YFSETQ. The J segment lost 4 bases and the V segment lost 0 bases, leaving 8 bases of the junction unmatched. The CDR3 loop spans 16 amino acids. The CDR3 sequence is CASSLGGPTGVYGYTF. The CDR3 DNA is TGCGCCAGCAGCTTGGGGGGCCCGACAGGGGTCTATGGCTACACCTTC.

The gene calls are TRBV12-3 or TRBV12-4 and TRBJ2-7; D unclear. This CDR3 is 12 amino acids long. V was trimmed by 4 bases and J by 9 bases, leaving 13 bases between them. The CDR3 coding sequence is TGTGCCAGCAGTTCTGATCCTCCGGGGCAGTACTTC. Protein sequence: CASSSDPPGQYF.